Reported below is one TCR beta chain. Profiling relied on immunoSEQ multiplex PCR, and the TCRdb table lists in-frame clones only, not all of them. The sample lists 150,000 to 200,000 clones, around 90% occurring once. Germline values: CDR1 MNHNS, CDR2 SASEGT. The length of the CDR3 is 14 residues. J gave up 9 bases and V 3 bases, and 8 bases lay outside the gene matches. The entry originates in a study of blood T cell repertoires in COVID-19. This sequence originates from a human donor in a cohort sampled during active COVID-19. The genes are TRBV6-1 and TRBJ2-1; 7 nucleotides agree with TRBD1. Sequencing was performed on peripheral blood. CDR3 protein: CASSEILQGTEQFF. The DNA of the CDR3 is TGTGCCAGCAGTGAGATTTTACAGGGGACTGAGCAGTTCTTC.